The TCR beta chain described here comes from a study of CD8 T cells in Susac syndrome. The healthy controls were matched to patients by age and sex. Trimming removed 4 bases at V and 3 bases at J, with 10 bases between. The CDR3 extends over 13 amino acids. CDR1 is MGHRA, CDR2 YSYEKL, per germline. With random hexamers, about 0.45 to 1 ug RNA was reverse transcribed. Coverage of TCR beta CDR3 amplification by immunoSEQ multiplex PCR extended to 54 Vbeta and 13 Jbeta. TCRdb re-analysed the immunoSEQ multiplex PCR reads in MiXCR, keeping a single row per CDR3 protein. The sample lists 160,000 or so distinct CDR3 sequences, 92% seen once, with under 0.085% in the top ten.

Input material: CD4+ T cells from PBMCs. The V call is TRBV4-1, the J call TRBJ2-7; possible D gene TRBD2, 6 bases. The sequence was obtained from a human donor in good health. The CDR3 loop reads CASSRTTLYEQYF. The CDR3, as DNA: TGCGCCAGCAGCCGGACTACTCTCTACGAGCAGTACTTC.